The 17 T cell receptor beta chains below come from one sample, sequenced in a study of blood T cell repertoires in COVID-19. Measured with immunoSEQ multiplex PCR; TCRdb has only the in-frame clones, and not every one. The sample carries 150,000 to 200,000 clones, 87% recorded once. Specimen: peripheral blood. Receptor source: a man aged 55 to 70 with active or convalescent COVID-19.

The V call is TRBV7-6, the J call TRBJ2-1; D may be TRBD1 (6 bases). Germline V gene sequence: CDR1 SGHVS, CDR2 FNYEAQ. The CDR3 covers 15 residues. Between the trimmed V and J ends, which lost 2 bases and 2 bases, there was a span of 10 bases. The CDR3, as DNA: TGTGCCAGCAGCTTAAATCCAGGGGCCTACAATGAGCAGTTCTTC. Translation gives CASSLNPGAYNEQFF.

The CDR3 region has the DNA TGTGCCAGCAGAGATGGGACACGCAACACTGAAGCTTTCTTT. Translating it yields CASRDGTRNTEAFF. The chain has TRBV6-5 and TRBJ1-1; possible D gene TRBD1, 6 bases. With 6 bases removed from V and 2 bases from J, the gap between germline ends came to 13 bases. Germline V lookup: CDR1 MNHEY, CDR2 SVGAGI. CDR3 size: 14 residues.

CDR3 nucleotide sequence: TGTGCCAGCAGTCCCTCCCCCTCATCAGCGGGGGGGCCTAGAGATACGCAGTATTTT. It yields the protein CASSPSPSSAGGPRDTQYF. The chain combines TRBV27 with TRBJ2-3; 10 bases align to TRBD2. The ends lost 5 bases at V and 5 bases at J; junction bases unmatched: 19. Per germline, CDR1 MNHEY and CDR2 SMNVEV (reference sequence). The CDR3 extends over 19 amino acids.

The chain is built from TRBV7-9 and TRBJ2-7; unclear D gene. CDR3 size: 12 residues. CDR1 and CDR2 (germline): SEHNR, FQNEAQ (reference sequence). Trimming stripped 4 bases from V and 4 bases from J, with 8 bases between. CDR3 residues: CASSSDQYEQYF. Here the CDR3 DNA reads TGTGCCAGCAGCTCCGATCAGTACGAGCAGTACTTC.

The V and J genes are TRBV2 and TRBJ2-5, with 7 bases aligning to TRBD2. Germline CDR1 is SNHLY and CDR2 is FYNNEI. The CDR3 has 14 residues. V lost 9 bases to trimming and J lost 1 base; unmatched junction nucleotides: 8. The CDR3, as DNA: TGTGCCAGGGGTCAAGCGGGGTTCCAAGAGACCCAGTACTTC. This encodes CARGQAGFQETQYF.

The rearrangement uses TRBV5-1 and TRBJ1-4, with D unresolved. Looked up from germline, CDR1 is SGHRS and CDR2 is YFSETQ. V shed 0 bases and J shed 0 bases, with 6 bases lying between them. This CDR3 comprises 15 residues. The CDR3 region is CASSLGGTTNEKLFF. The CDR3 nucleotides are TGCGCCAGCAGCTTGGGAGGTACAACTAATGAAAAACTGTTTTTT. Using reference TRBV5-1 and TRBJ1-4 for the parts outside the CDR3, the full variable domain is KAGVTQTPRYLIKTRGQQVTLSCSPISGHRSVSWYQQTPGQGLQFLFEYFSETQRNKGNFPGRFSGRQFSNSRSEMNVSTLELGDSALYLCASSLGGTTNEKLFFGSGTQLSVL.

The rearrangement uses TRBV19 and TRBJ2-1; the match to TRBD2 covers 8 bases. This CDR3 spans 13 amino acids. Germline CDR1 LNHDA, CDR2 SQIVND (reference sequence). V gave up 4 bases and J gave up 10 bases; unmatched junction bases: 6. CDR3 protein: CASSTAGGREQFF. The CDR3 coding sequence is TGTGCCAGTAGTACGGCGGGGGGCCGGGAGCAGTTCTTC.

The chain uses TRBV3-1 (or the pseudogene TRBV3-2) and TRBJ1-3; D possibly corresponds to TRBD1 (6 bases). Germline CDR1 is LGHDT and CDR2 is YNNKEL (reference sequence). This CDR3 has 15 amino acids. The germline V and J ends were trimmed by 3 bases and 3 bases, with 12 bases remaining between them. The CDR3 sequence is CASSHLGGNGNTIYF. As DNA, the CDR3 is TGTGCCAGCAGCCACTTAGGGGGTAATGGAAACACCATATATTTT.

The V gene is TRBV29-1, the J gene TRBJ1-2, with D tentatively TRBD1 (5 bases). Germline CDR1 and CDR2: SQVTM and ANQGSEA. V lost 4 bases to trimming and J lost 7 bases, with 13 bases between them. The CDR3 length is 12 residues. The CDR3 DNA is TGCAGCGTTGGGGACGGGGGAGGTGGCTACACCTTC. This sequence encodes CSVGDGGGGYTF.

CDR3 loop: CAISESRSNYGYTF. The CDR3 nucleotides are TGTGCCATCAGTGAGTCGAGGTCCAATTATGGCTACACCTTC. The gene calls are TRBV10-3 and TRBJ1-2; unclear D gene. The CDR3 sequence is 14 residues long. Germline assignment: CDR1 ENHRY and CDR2 SYGVKD. V shed 0 bases and J shed 5 bases, with 10 bases lying between them.

V gene TRBV6-1 combines with J gene TRBJ1-5; tentatively, D is TRBD1 (6 bases). The length of the CDR3 is 14 residues. The V end lost 1 base, the J end lost 3 bases, and 7 bases lay between the germline ends. Germline CDR1 and CDR2: MNHNS and SASEGT. CDR3 coding DNA: TGTGCCAGCAGTGAAGGACAGGTCAATCAGCCCCAGCATTTT. Translating it yields CASSEGQVNQPQHF.

V and J are TRBV10-2 and TRBJ2-7; possible D gene TRBD1, 5 bases. The CDR3 length is 16 residues. Germline V gives CDR1 WSHSY, CDR2 SAAADI. V was cut by 0 bases and J by 2 bases, with 14 bases left in between. The chain's CDR3 is CASSESGSGLPYEQYF. In DNA, the CDR3 is TGCGCCAGCAGTGAGTCGGGGTCAGGGTTACCCTACGAGCAGTACTTC.

V and J are TRBV7-8 and TRBJ2-5, with D maybe TRBD1 (5 bases). Between the trimmed V and J ends, which lost 5 bases and 4 bases, there was a span of 11 bases. Germline V gives CDR1 SGHVS, CDR2 FQNEAQ. The CDR3 runs 13 residues. The CDR3 DNA is TGTGCCAGCAGCACCAGACAGACAGAGACCCAGTACTTC. It is translated as CASSTRQTETQYF.

This rearrangement joins TRBV5-1 to TRBJ1-1; D may be TRBD1 (5 bases). The CDR3 runs to 13 residues. CDR1 and CDR2 (germline): SGHRS, YFSETQ. The germline V and J ends were trimmed by 5 bases and 2 bases, with 10 bases remaining between them. The CDR3 DNA reads TGCGCCAGCAGTACAGGATCCAACACTGAAGCTTTCTTT. Its protein is CASSTGSNTEAFF.

This rearrangement joins TRBV5-1 to TRBJ2-1, with a tentative D call TRBD1 (6 bases). Trimming removed 1 base from V and 6 bases from J, with 17 bases in between. From germline, CDR1 is SGHRS and CDR2 YFSETQ. The CDR3 consists of 16 residues. DNA of the CDR3: TGCGCCAGCAGCTTGTTTCAGGGGCCAATGAGCAATGAGCAGTTCTTC. Protein product: CASSLFQGPMSNEQFF.

J is TRBJ1-1 and V is TRBV4-1; TRBD1 might be the D (6 bases). In germline, CDR1 is MGHRA, CDR2 YSYEKL. The CDR3 is 17 amino acids. V lost 3 bases to trimming and J lost 0 bases, with 17 bases between them. CDR3 sequence: CASSQLGRGPMNTEAFF. The DNA for the CDR3 is TGCGCCAGCAGCCAGCTGGGGCGGGGGCCAATGAACACTGAAGCTTTCTTT.

The chain is built from TRBV5-1 and TRBJ2-7; TRBD2 is a possible D gene (5 bases). V lost 5 bases, J lost 2 bases, and 20 bases lay in between. The CDR3 runs to 16 residues. CDR1 is SGHRS and CDR2 is YFSETQ in the germline V gene. CDR3 nucleotides: TGCGCCAGCAGTGATGGGGTCCATCACGGGACCTACGAGCAGTACTTC. This codes for CASSDGVHHGTYEQYF.